These 9 T cell receptor beta chains originate from one sample sequenced in a study of blood T cell repertoires in COVID-19. TCRdb's copy holds only in-frame clones and misses some; the assay was immunoSEQ multiplex PCR. The table shows under 40,000 clones, with approximately 86% occurring only once. Sequenced sample: peripheral blood. The receptors derive from a woman of 80 years or more with active or convalescent COVID-19.

The CDR3, as DNA: TGTGCCAGCAGCTCGGGGAGCTCCTACAATGAGCAGTTCTTC. Translating it yields CASSSGSSYNEQFF. The rearrangement links TRBV5-4 to TRBJ2-1; a weak D match, TRBD2 (5 bases). The V end was cut by 3 bases, the J end by 0 bases, with 7 bases between. The CDR3 loop spans 14 amino acids. CDR1 SGHNT and CDR2 YYREEE come from the germline V gene (reference sequence).

This chain joins TRBV7-2 and TRBJ1-5; possible D gene TRBD1, 6 bases. Germline V lookup: CDR1 SGHTA, CDR2 FQGNSA. This CDR3 is built from 16 residues. Trimming stripped 1 base from V and 0 bases from J, with 10 bases between. The DNA of the CDR3 is TGTGCCAGCAGCTTAGGGGGGCTATATAGCAATCAGCCCCAGCATTTT. Amino acids: CASSLGGLYSNQPQHF. The variable domain in full, completed from reference TRBV7-2 and TRBJ1-5, reads GAGVSQSPSNKVTEKGKDVELRCDPISGHTALYWYRQSLGQGLEFLIYFQGNSAPDKSGLPSDRFSAERTGGSVSTLTIQRTQQEDSAVYLCASSLGGLYSNQPQHFGDGTRLSIL.

This chain links TRBV28 with TRBJ2-7, with D possibly TRBD1 on 7 matching bases. The CDR3 sequence is 15 residues long. The germline gives CDR1 MDHEN, CDR2 SYDVKM. The ends were cut back, 7 bases at V and 4 bases at J, with 20 bases in the middle. The CDR3 sequence is CASTVGGTVTYEQYF. The CDR3 DNA reads TGTGCCAGCACTGTAGGAGGGACAGTCACATACGAGCAGTACTTC.

This chain links TRBV7-9 with TRBJ1-2, with 9 bases identical to TRBD1. Germline-derived CDR1 and CDR2 are SEHNR and FQNEAQ (reference sequence). V trimming: 5 bases; J trimming: 8 bases; junction bases outside the gene matches: 18. This CDR3 contains 17 residues. The CDR3 here is CASSESAGTGNSGGYTF. CDR3 DNA: TGTGCCAGCAGCGAGAGCGCCGGGACAGGGAACAGTGGCGGCTACACCTTC.

This rearrangement joins TRBV6-1 to TRBJ1-6; 9 nucleotides line up with TRBD1. With V trimmed by 4 bases and J by 0 bases, 4 bases remained unmatched. CDR1 MNHNS and CDR2 SASEGT come from the germline V gene. The length of the CDR3 is 17 residues. CDR3 protein: CASSGGQGSSYNSPLHF. For the CDR3, the DNA is TGTGCCAGCAGTGGGGGACAGGGTAGCTCCTATAATTCACCCCTCCACTTT.

This clone has only one observation. The CDR3 nucleotides read TGTGCCAGCAACAAGGGCAGGGGGCGATACGAGCAGTACTTC. Translated: CASNKGRGRYEQYF. The chain joins TRBV6-5 to TRBJ2-7, with 8 bases that match TRBD1. The CDR3 covers 14 residues. Germline V gives CDR1 MNHEY, CDR2 SVGAGI. J lost 4 bases, V lost 7 bases, and 9 bases had no gene match.

This chain uses TRBV10-3 with TRBJ2-7; D may be TRBD1 (6 bases). The CDR3 is 11 amino acids. Germline CDR1 reads ENHRY; CDR2 reads SYGVKD. The V end was cut by 5 bases, the J end by 6 bases, with 8 bases between. The CDR3, as DNA: TGTGCCATCAGTACAGGGCCCGAGCAGTACTTC. Amino acids: CAISTGPEQYF.

The V call is TRBV28, the J call TRBJ2-1; 14 bases match TRBD2. V was clipped by 1 base and J by 7 bases; unmatched bases: 6. The CDR3 is 17 residues long. CDR1 is MDHEN and CDR2 is SYDVKM in the germline V gene. The chain's CDR3 is CASSLLRLAGGSNEQFF. Written as DNA, the CDR3 is TGTGCCAGCAGTTTATTAAGACTAGCGGGGGGGTCGAATGAGCAGTTCTTC.

In this sample, this clone turned up once. This chain joins TRBV9 and TRBJ2-2; TRBD1 aligns across 12 bases. This CDR3 region has 17 residues. Germline values: CDR1 SGDLS, CDR2 YYNGEE. V was clipped by 3 bases and J by 7 bases; unmatched bases: 10. The CDR3 coding sequence is TGTGCCAGCAGCGAGCGACGGGACAGGGGGCTTGGCGGGGAGCTGTTTTTT. As protein: CASSERRDRGLGGELFF.